Following are 2 T cell receptor beta chains from one sample sequenced in a study of cytomegalovirus exposure and HLA in healthy donors. The PCR employed 60 Vbeta primers together with 13 Jbeta primers. The table came from immunoSEQ multiplex PCR; TCRdb's copy has only in-frame clones and leaves some out. Of approximately 170,000 clones detected, more than 60% appear once; the ten largest clones hold around 4.6%. Sequencing was done on a sample of PBMCs. These receptors were taken from a male donor in good health and CMV-seronegative.

About this clone: This sample also contains other DNA sequences that code for the same CDR3. V and J are TRBV18 and TRBJ2-2; TRBD1 matches at 9 bases. The CDR3 length is 16 residues. V lost 3 bases, J lost 2 bases, and 4 bases stayed unmatched. The germline V gene encodes CDR1 KGHSH and CDR2 LQKENI. CDR3 sequence reads: CASSPPTGGNTGELFF. The CDR3 DNA is TGTGCCAGCTCACCTCCTACAGGGGGCAACACCGGGGAGCTGTTTTTT.

The J gene is TRBJ2-7, the V gene TRBV11-2; the D gene is possibly TRBD2 (5 bases). The CDR3 spans 13 residues. Germline assignment: CDR1 SGHAT and CDR2 FQNNGV. Between the trimmed V and J ends, which lost 3 bases and 9 bases, there was a span of 15 bases. The CDR3 bases are TGTGCCAGCAGCTTTCAGACTACATCGGTGCAGTACTTC. It encodes CASSFQTTSVQYF.